The subject of this entry is one T cell receptor beta chain. Its target is unknown. The sample originates from a study of CD8 T cells in Susac syndrome. It was with random hexamers that about 0.45 to 1 ug RNA was reverse transcribed. TCR beta CDR3 was amplified by immunoSEQ covering 54 Vbeta and 13 Jbeta. MiXCR, run by TCRdb on the immunoSEQ multiplex PCR reads, gives a single entry per CDR3 protein. The repertoire has tens of thousands of distinct CDR3 sequences, about 93% of them found once; the top ten carry 0.26%. The V and J ends lost 1 base and 10 bases respectively, with 5 bases between them. Germline V lookup: CDR1 LNHDA, CDR2 SQIVND (reference sequence). This CDR3 is 11 amino acids long. Overall study results and limits: As the study acknowledged, the number of individuals who were part of its TCR sequencing and HLA analysis was relatively small.

This chain joins TRBV19 and TRBJ2-1; tentative D call: TRBD2 (5 bases). The receptor was derived from a human donor in good health. The sample taken for sequencing was CD8+ T cells from PBMCs. The CDR3 bases are TGTGCCAGTAGTATAGCGGGGGAGCAGTTCTTC. It yields the protein CASSIAGEQFF.